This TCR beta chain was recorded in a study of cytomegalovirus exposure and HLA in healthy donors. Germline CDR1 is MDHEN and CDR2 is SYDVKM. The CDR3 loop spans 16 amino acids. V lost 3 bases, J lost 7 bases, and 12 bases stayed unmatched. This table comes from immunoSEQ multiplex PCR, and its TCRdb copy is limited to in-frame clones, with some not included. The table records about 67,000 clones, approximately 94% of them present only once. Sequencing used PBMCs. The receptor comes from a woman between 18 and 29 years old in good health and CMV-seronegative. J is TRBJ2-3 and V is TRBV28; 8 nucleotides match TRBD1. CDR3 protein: CASSFRGTGASHTQYF. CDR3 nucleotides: TGTGCCAGCAGTTTTCGGGGGACAGGCGCCTCCCATACGCAGTATTTT.